Listed here are 14 T cell receptor beta chains from one sample, sequenced in a study of monozygotic twins with inflammatory bowel disease. TCRdb re-analyzed the 5' RACE reads; it lists each CDR3 protein once, without DNA. This table lists 300,000 to 400,000 distinct CDR3 sequences. Material for sequencing was blood. Receptor source: a human donor with ulcerative colitis or Crohn's disease, or a healthy co-twin of an affected twin (not recorded which).

This rearrangement joins TRBV10-3 to TRBJ2-3; the D call from TCRdb, TRBD1, cannot be confirmed without DNA. Looked up from germline, CDR1 is ENHRY and CDR2 is SYGVKD. This CDR3 is 15 amino acids long. The CDR3 loop reads CAISFNTGLADTQYF.

This chain uses TRBV6-1 with TRBJ2-5; the TRBD1 assignment by TCRdb is unverifiable without DNA. There are 14 residues in the CDR3. Germline-derived CDR1 and CDR2 are MNHNS and SASEGT. The CDR3 spells CASRTGGGQETQYF.

This chain uses TRBV11-2 with TRBJ1-5; TCRdb lists TRBD1, though no DNA is available to test this call. The germline V gene encodes CDR1 SGHAT and CDR2 FQNNGV. CDR3 length equals 20 residues. CDR3 sequence reads: CASSTKLCAIQGANNQPQHF. Together with reference TRBV11-2 and TRBJ1-5, the CDR3 gives the full variable domain: EAGVAQSPRYKIIEKRQSVAFWCNPISGHATLYWYQQILGQGPKLLIQFQNNGVVDDSQLPKDRFSAERLKGVDSTLKIQPAKLEDSAVYLCASSTKLCAIQGANNQPQHFGDGTRLSIL.

The CDR3 sequence is CATSRIYSGQGSSPLHF. V gene TRBV15 combines with J gene TRBJ1-6; lacking DNA, the TRBD1 call made by TCRdb goes unchecked. The CDR3 runs 17 residues. Germline CDR1 LNHNV, CDR2 YYDKDF (reference sequence).

V gene TRBV6-1 combines with J gene TRBJ2-7; checking the TCRdb D call of TRBD1 is not possible without DNA. CDR1 is MNHNS and CDR2 is SASEGT in the germline V gene. The CDR3 consists of 16 residues. The CDR3: CASSVSRGGRSYEQYF.

The CDR3 region is CASKEWAYSYNEQFF. The genes are TRBV5-1 and TRBJ2-1. The CDR3 runs to 15 residues. The V gene's germline CDR1 is SGHRS and CDR2 YFSETQ.

This chain links TRBV29-1 with TRBJ2-1; the D call of TRBD2 rests on TCRdb alone, since no DNA is present to check it. Germline loops: CDR1 SQVTM, CDR2 ANQGSEA. The length of the CDR3 is 14 residues. This chain's CDR3 is CSVEGLAVGNEQFF.

The V call is TRBV5-4, the J call TRBJ2-1; TCRdb's D call, TRBD2, is unchecked because there is no DNA. Germline values: CDR1 SGHNT, CDR2 YYREEE (reference sequence). The CDR3 has 16 amino acids. The CDR3 here is CASSALILADHNEQFF.

The chain joins TRBV20-1 to TRBJ2-7; checking the TCRdb D call of TRBD1 is not possible without DNA. From germline, CDR1 is DFQATT and CDR2 SNEGSKA (reference sequence). The CDR3 runs 12 residues. This CDR3 reads CSARAQDYEQYF.

The gene calls are TRBV6-1 and TRBJ1-1; the TCRdb D gene call, TRBD1, has no DNA to confirm it. The CDR3 is 16 residues long. Germline V gene data show CDR1 as MNHNS and CDR2 as SASEGT. CDR3 in amino acids: CASSRAGTGGNTEAFF.

The rearrangement joins TRBV6-1 to TRBJ2-6. Germline V gene lookup returns CDR1 MNHNS and CDR2 SASEGT. The CDR3 runs 15 residues. CDR3 loop: CASGISDSGANVLTF.

The V call is TRBV19, the J call TRBJ2-5; TCRdb designates TRBD1, a call that cannot be tested without DNA. Germline-derived CDR1 and CDR2 are LNHDA and SQIVND (reference sequence). This CDR3 is 15 amino acids long. The CDR3 loop is CASSGRAAPQETQYF.

The chain couples TRBV5-1 to TRBJ2-5; TCRdb picks TRBD1, but there is no DNA to check that call. Germline V gene sequence: CDR1 SGHRS, CDR2 YFSETQ. CDR3 length: 15 amino acids. CDR3 region: CASSLTPDRGETQYF.

This chain joins TRBV5-1 and TRBJ1-2. The CDR3 covers 14 residues. Germline V gene sequence: CDR1 SGHRS, CDR2 YFSETQ. The chain's CDR3 is CASSSRTFNYGYTF.